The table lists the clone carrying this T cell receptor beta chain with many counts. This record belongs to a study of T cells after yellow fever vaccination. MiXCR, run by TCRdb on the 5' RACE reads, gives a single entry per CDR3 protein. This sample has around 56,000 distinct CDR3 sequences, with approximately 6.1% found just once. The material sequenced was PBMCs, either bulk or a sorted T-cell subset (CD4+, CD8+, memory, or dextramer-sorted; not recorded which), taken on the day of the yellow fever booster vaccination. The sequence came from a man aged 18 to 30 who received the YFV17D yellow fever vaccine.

CDR3 amino acids: CSARVPSGQETQYF. The CDR3 bases are TGCAGTGCTAGAGTCCCTAGCGGACAAGAGACCCAGTACTTC. The chain carries TRBV20-1 and TRBJ2-5; 7 bases align to TRBD2. This CDR3 comprises 14 residues. Unmatched junction bases numbered 4, after V lost 1 base and J lost 2 bases. Germline-derived CDR1 and CDR2 are DFQATT and SNEGSKA (reference sequence).